The 14 T cell receptor beta chains given below trace back to one sample, sequenced in a study of cytomegalovirus exposure and HLA in healthy donors. In the PCR, 60 Vbeta and 13 Jbeta primers were used. Some clones are missing from TCRdb's copy, which holds only in-frame ones; the method was immunoSEQ multiplex PCR. The sample contains around 170,000 clones, 75% to 90% of which appear only once. Sequenced: PBMCs. These receptors all stem from a man aged 35-49 years in good health and CMV-seropositive.

The CDR3 bases are TGTGCCATCAGCCAGAACACCGGGGAGCTGTTTTTT. Its translation: CAISQNTGELFF. The chain joins TRBV10-3 to TRBJ2-2; D not resolved. Trimming stripped 6 bases from V and 1 base from J, with 3 bases between. Germline values: CDR1 ENHRY, CDR2 SYGVKD. The CDR3 runs to 12 residues.

The chain has TRBV5-1 and TRBJ2-3; TRBD1 is a possible D gene (6 bases). Germline CDR1 is SGHRS and CDR2 is YFSETQ. This CDR3 spans 15 amino acids. Trimming pared 5 bases from V and 0 bases from J, leaving 13 bases between. The DNA of the CDR3 is TGCGCCAGCAGTATCCAGGGGCCCAGCACAGATACGCAGTATTTT. This translates into CASSIQGPSTDTQYF.

This chain connects TRBV7-2 to TRBJ2-7; 13 bases are shared with TRBD2. Germline CDR1 is SGHTA and CDR2 is FQGNSA. This CDR3 has 16 residues. Germline trimming cut 5 bases from V and 4 bases from J; bases unmatched to any gene: 8. In DNA, the CDR3 is TGTGCCAGCAGCCTCCAACTAGCGGGGGGGCAATACGAGCAGTACTTC. It yields the protein CASSLQLAGGQYEQYF.

This sequence joins TRBV7-3 and TRBJ2-5; the D gene is possibly TRBD1 (6 bases). V gave up 5 bases and J gave up 9 bases, with 16 bases separating them. CDR3 size: 13 residues. Germline V CDR1 and CDR2: SGHTA, FQGTGA. This chain's CDR3 is CASSIGQYGAQYF. The CDR3 DNA sequence: TGTGCCAGCAGCATTGGACAGTACGGAGCCCAGTACTTC.

The chain employs TRBV7-2 and TRBJ2-2, with 8 bases aligning to TRBD1. Germline V gene lookup returns CDR1 SGHTA and CDR2 FQGNSA. This CDR3 has 16 amino acids. The V gene end was trimmed by 0 bases and the J gene end by 7 bases; junction bases not matched to a gene: 7. CDR3 protein: CASSLARTGTSGELFF. The CDR3 nucleotides are TGTGCCAGCAGCTTAGCGAGGACAGGGACGAGCGGGGAGCTGTTTTTT.

In DNA form, the CDR3 reads TGTGCCAGCAGTTCAAGAGCGGGGGGGGCAGATACGCAGTATTTT. Protein: CASSSRAGGADTQYF. The genes are TRBV27 and TRBJ2-3; 10 bases agree with TRBD2. V shed 4 bases and J 4 bases; nucleotides not matched to a gene: 5. CDR3 length equals 15 residues. Germline assignment: CDR1 MNHEY and CDR2 SMNVEV (reference sequence).

In this sample, this clone turned up once. V is TRBV21-1 and J is TRBJ2-5; the table's D call TRBD1 went unverified against the DNA. TRBV21-1 is designated a pseudogene. This CDR3 has 15 amino acids. The DNA for the CDR3 is TGTGCCAGCAGCAAAGAAGAAGGGGGTGTAAAGACCCAGTACTTC. It specifies CASSKEEGGVKTQYF.

The gene calls are TRBV6-4 and TRBJ2-7; D is possibly TRBD1 (6 bases). The CDR3 is made up of 14 amino acids. CDR1 is MRHNA and CDR2 is SNTAGT in the germline V gene. Deletions cut 6 bases from V and 2 bases from J, with 14 bases between. In DNA, the CDR3 is TGTGCCAGCAGAGCCACCGGGACACCCTACGAGCAGTACTTC. Translating it yields CASRATGTPYEQYF.

The rearrangement links TRBV2 to TRBJ2-7, with 7 bases lining up with TRBD1. Trimming took 6 bases from V and 0 from J; bases not matched to a gene: 2. The CDR3 length is 13 residues. In germline, CDR1 is SNHLY, CDR2 FYNNEI. The CDR3 sequence: CASSGDSSYEQYF. The DNA of the CDR3 is TGTGCCAGCAGCGGGGACAGCTCCTACGAGCAGTACTTC.

This clone was recorded only once. The chain carries TRBV4-2 and TRBJ1-2; weak D call: TRBD1 (6 bases). The ends were cut back, 0 bases at V and 2 bases at J, with 10 bases in the middle. Germline lookup yields CDR1 LGHNA and CDR2 YNFKEQ. CDR3 length equals 15 residues. The CDR3 DNA follows: TGTGCCAGCAGCCAAGACAGGGGATCCAACTATGGCTACACCTTC. Amino acids: CASSQDRGSNYGYTF.

V is TRBV9 and J is TRBJ2-3; 7 nucleotides match TRBD1. J was trimmed by 2 bases and V by 1 base; bases with no gene match: 4. Germline CDR1 reads SGDLS; CDR2 reads YYNGEE. The CDR3 extends over 15 amino acids. CDR3 region: CASSVPGGYTDTQYF. CDR3 coding DNA: TGTGCCAGCAGCGTACCAGGGGGTTACACAGATACGCAGTATTTT.

This clone was detected a few times. The rearrangement links TRBV6-1 to TRBJ2-7; TRBD2 matches 13 bases. Germline V lookup: CDR1 MNHNS, CDR2 SASEGT. With V trimmed by 6 bases and J by 3 bases, 5 bases remained unmatched. The length of the CDR3 is 15 residues. CDR3 sequence: CASRVTSGGYYEQYF. CDR3 sequence (DNA): TGTGCCAGCAGGGTGACTAGCGGGGGGTACTACGAGCAGTACTTC.

V is TRBV27 and J is TRBJ2-3; perhaps TRBD1 as D (5 bases). CDR3 size: 14 residues. Deletions cut 5 bases from V and 0 bases from J, with 9 bases between. Germline V gives CDR1 MNHEY, CDR2 SMNVEV (reference sequence). Here the CDR3 reads CASSRKGSTDTQYF. The DNA of the CDR3 is TGTGCCAGCAGTCGAAAGGGGAGCACAGATACGCAGTATTTT.

The table lists this clone with a count of one. This chain links TRBV19 with TRBJ1-5, with D uncertain. The germline CDR1 and CDR2 sequences are LNHDA and SQIVND (reference sequence). This CDR3 contains 14 residues. The V and J ends lost 0 bases and 5 bases respectively, with 8 bases between them. CDR3 sequence reads: CASSIDTEYQPQHF. In DNA, the CDR3 is TGTGCCAGTAGTATAGATACAGAATATCAGCCCCAGCATTTT.